This T cell receptor (beta chain) appears in the sequencing data of a study of read filtering for tumor transcriptome and immune sequencing (dated by TCRdb to 2019 to 2021). The study in broad terms: The cohort had about 17 male and some 15 female patients with a mean age of roughly 66 years, ranging from about 40 to 85. By revised international staging, fewer than ten patients were R-ISS I, some 17 were R-ISS II and about 7 were R-ISS III. After DNase treatment, whole-transcriptome libraries were prepared using the TruSeq RNA Access Library Prep Kit. Per sample, about 3.5 to 11 million TCR-region mapped reads were obtained with IR-seq, compared with only roughly 80 to 1,300 with RNA-seq. The study compared TCR repertoires from targeted immune repertoire sequencing and bulk whole-transcriptome sequencing run on the same bone marrow samples. One main goal was a read-filtering strategy for immune repertoire data, in particular deciding whether clonotypes backed by only one read should be removed.

Ten or more counts support this clonotype. Its antigen is still unknown. Mismatch with germline at one junction end may stem from a read error. On the study overall, not on this receptor specifically: The sorted CD138-negative fraction was a mixed bone marrow immune population, not purified T cells. The correlation between IR-seq and RNA-seq shared clonotype proportions was increased by removal of single-read clonotypes. Single-read clonotypes made up roughly 80% of clonotypes but about 3.3% of total reads in IR-seq, and over 60% of clonotypes and approximately 47% of reads in RNA-seq. Clonotypes were captured by IR-seq at much higher depth and more reliably than by RNA-seq, and smaller IR-seq throughput was sufficient for identification of most shared clonotypes.

The CDR3 numbers 14 residues from cysteine through phenylalanine. The only DNA kept is the CDR3, 42 bases in frame from the first base. Via the germline V gene, CDR1 is SQVTM and CDR2 ANQGSEA. Starting from around 400 ng RNA, TCR libraries were constructed with the Immunoverse kit using molecular barcoded adaptors that cover the alpha/delta and beta/gamma chains. TCR library preparation was performed with the same RNA that was used for transcriptome sequencing. Sequencing of the TCR libraries was done on an Illumina HiSeq 4000 with 2 x 150 cycles. As for the original processing: MiXCR aligned TCR reads to human V, D, J and C references and assembled the aligned reads into CDR3 clonotypes, with quality filtering and error correction included. Clonotype counts and gene usage diversity were analyzed with the tcR package in R. For inspection of raw mapping reads, RNA-seq reads were mapped by STAR aligner version 2.5.3a onto GRCh37 of the human genome. To test how sequencing depth affects detected clonotypes, IR-seq fastq files were randomly downsampled with Seqtk 1.3. TCRdb reprocessing: public reads trimmed at Q25 with fastp, clones called with MiXCR, in-frame beta chains kept. Every entry covers one CDR3 protein and lists the most common genes and DNA from its rows. The V and J calls follow TCRdb's processing rather than the paper's. The sample table holds 48,000 or so distinct CDR3 sequences, of which approximately 18% were seen once. Approximately 15% of the sample is in the top ten clones.

Each patient had bone marrow sampled at the time of active disease. Ficoll-Hypaque density gradient centrifugation was used to isolate the bone marrow mononuclear cells. Myeloma plasma cells were removed and CD138-negative cells were collected by negative selection after labeling with CD138 magnetic microbeads on a MACS separator. Flow cytometry on an Attune NxT with CD138 antibodies was used to check the purity of the isolated cells. Total RNA was extracted using TRIzol reagent and was quantified on a NanoDrop spectrophotometer. Paired RNA-seq and IR-seq were performed on the CD138-negative bone marrow sample of each patient.

The sample consisted of a population of CD138-negative cells sorted from bone marrow. The cell subset or site label here, explained by the study, means: bone marrow mononuclear cells depleted of CD138+ plasma/myeloma cells by negative magnetic selection. The chain joins TRBV29-1 to TRBJ2-5; TRBD1 fits 7 bases in the junction. The source of this sequence is a donor aged 40 or older with multiple myeloma. The CDR3 region reads CSVPMTGTKETQCF. The DNA is TGCAGCGTTCCAATGACAGGGACGAAAGAGACCCAGTGCTTC. Supplemented by the reference TRBV29-1 and TRBJ2-5 proteins around the CDR3, the complete variable domain is SAVISQKPSRDICQRGTSLTIQCQVDSQVTMMFWYRQQPGQSLTLIATANQGSEATYESGFVIDKFPISRPNLTFSTLTVSNMSPEDSSIYLCSVPMTGTKETQCFGPGTRLLVL.